This entry lists 28 T cell receptor beta chains sequenced from one sample in a study of shared clonotypes between healthy human individuals. TCRdb's table, derived via immunoSEQ multiplex PCR, lists solely in-frame clones and lacks some. This sample has 640,000 or so clones, with 60% to 80% found just once. Input material: memory CD4+ T cells sorted from blood. The subset: CD45RA-negative fraction. The source of these receptors is a woman aged 30 to 39 in good health.

The rearrangement joins TRBV6-1 to TRBJ2-5; D call uncertain. CDR3 length: 15 amino acids. Germline CDR1 reads MNHNS; CDR2 reads SASEGT. V was pared by 2 bases and J by 2 bases, with 12 bases between. The CDR3 reads CASSEQKSYQETQYF. In DNA form, the CDR3 reads TGTGCCAGCAGTGAACAGAAGAGTTATCAAGAGACCCAGTACTTC.

The chain is built from TRBV5-1 and TRBJ2-1; D unclear. The CDR3 contains 15 residues. In germline, CDR1 is SGHRS, CDR2 YFSETQ. V lost 0 bases and J 5 bases, leaving 12 bases between the germline ends. CDR3 residues: CASSLEQSGHNEQFF. CDR3 DNA: TGCGCCAGCAGCTTGGAACAGAGTGGCCACAATGAGCAGTTCTTC.

This clone was seen many times. J is TRBJ2-5 and V is TRBV2, with 10 bases lining up with TRBD1. In germline, CDR1 is SNHLY, CDR2 FYNNEI. The J segment lost 4 bases and the V segment lost 8 bases, leaving 7 bases of the junction unmatched. CDR3 length equals 14 residues. The CDR3 region is CASGRQGAGETQYF. For the CDR3, the DNA is TGTGCCAGCGGCCGACAGGGGGCCGGAGAGACCCAGTACTTC.

The chain joins TRBV2 to TRBJ2-7; D unclear. CDR3 length: 14 residues. Germline V lookup: CDR1 SNHLY, CDR2 FYNNEI. The V gene lost 6 bases and the J gene lost 0 bases, with 12 bases spanning the gap. CDR3 sequence (DNA): TGTGCCAGCAGCGATAGTGAGAGCTCCTACGAGCAGTACTTC. Translated, it gives CASSDSESSYEQYF.

The J gene is TRBJ2-2, the V gene TRBV28, with 13 bases fitting TRBD2. V dropped 4 bases and J dropped 3; count of bases not matched to a gene: 11. The CDR3 sequence is 19 residues long. The germline V gene encodes CDR1 MDHEN and CDR2 SYDVKM. The CDR3 DNA reads TGTGCCAGCAGTTCTGGGACTAGCGGGATCTGGAAGTACACCGGGGAGCTGTTTTTT. This encodes CASSSGTSGIWKYTGELFF.

The chain recombines TRBV5-1 with TRBJ1-1; TRBD1 agrees at 7 bases. The ends lost 3 bases at V and 5 bases at J; junction bases unmatched: 10. Germline lookup yields CDR1 SGHRS and CDR2 YFSETQ. This CDR3 spans 15 amino acids. CDR3 DNA: TGCGCCAGCAGCTCGCAAACAGGGGATGGGACTGAAGCTTTCTTT. Translated, it gives CASSSQTGDGTEAFF.

The chain employs TRBV5-1 and TRBJ2-7; a possible D gene is TRBD2 (5 bases). Trimming left V 0 bases short and J 3 bases short, with 10 bases between. The CDR3 covers 14 residues. Germline V gives CDR1 SGHRS, CDR2 YFSETQ. The CDR3 here is CASSLGLPNYEQYF. The CDR3 DNA reads as TGCGCCAGCAGCTTGGGACTACCAAACTACGAGCAGTACTTC.

The gene calls are TRBV18 and TRBJ2-1; TRBD2 aligns across 15 bases. The V segment lost 5 bases and the J segment 3 bases; nucleotides outside the gene matches: 8. This CDR3 is 18 amino acids long. The germline gives CDR1 KGHSH, CDR2 LQKENI. In DNA, the CDR3 is TGTGCCAGCTCAACCTCCGGGACTAGCGGGAGGAGCTACAATGAGCAGTTCTTC. This encodes CASSTSGTSGRSYNEQFF.

V and J are TRBV28 and TRBJ2-1; tentatively, D is TRBD1 (6 bases). Germline CDR1 and CDR2: MDHEN and SYDVKM. CDR3 length equals 13 residues. Between the trimmed V and J ends, which lost 8 bases and 6 bases, there was a span of 14 bases. The CDR3 nucleotides read TGTGCCAGCGAAGAGACAGGACTCAATGAGCAGTTCTTC. Its protein is CASEETGLNEQFF.

As to this clone: The same CDR3 arises from other DNA sequences in this sample as well. The J gene is TRBJ2-5, the V gene TRBV5-1; maybe TRBD2 (5 bases). CDR1 is SGHRS and CDR2 is YFSETQ in the germline V gene. CDR3 length: 14 residues. V was pared by 4 bases and J by 1 base, with 11 bases between. Written as DNA, the CDR3 is TGCGCCAGCAGCCTCTCCGGGATCCAAGAGACCCAGTACTTC. Translation: CASSLSGIQETQYF.

The rearrangement uses TRBV29-1 and TRBJ2-3; the match to TRBD1 covers 7 bases. V was pared by 7 bases and J by 0 bases, with 7 bases of the junction left unmatched. The CDR3 is made up of 14 amino acids. CDR1 and CDR2 (germline): SQVTM, ANQGSEA. CDR3 in DNA: TGCAGCGCCTCGGGACAGTCTAGCACAGATACGCAGTATTTT. Its translation is CSASGQSSTDTQYF.

The chain carries TRBV7-3 and TRBJ2-5, with D possibly TRBD1 on 5 matching bases. Per germline, CDR1 SGHTA and CDR2 FQGTGA. The V gene lost 1 base and the J gene lost 5 bases, with 8 bases spanning the gap. The CDR3 covers 13 residues. The CDR3 DNA reads TGTGCCAGCAGCTTAAACAGGCTCGAGACCCAGTACTTC. Protein product: CASSLNRLETQYF.

The chain uses TRBV6-1 and TRBJ2-7; TRBD1 might be the D (5 bases). Germline lookup yields CDR1 MNHNS and CDR2 SASEGT. V gave up 0 bases and J gave up 3 bases, with 6 bases separating them. The CDR3 loop spans 13 amino acids. CDR3: CASSEADSYEQYF. DNA of the CDR3: TGTGCCAGCAGTGAAGCCGACAGCTACGAGCAGTACTTC.

CDR3 nucleotide sequence: TGTGCCAGCAGCTCTAGCGGGAGCGAAGGACTTACGCAGTATTTT. Its protein product is CASSSSGSEGLTQYF. The genes are TRBV11-3 and TRBJ2-3; 10 bases fit TRBD2. This CDR3 is built from 15 residues. After removal of 4 bases from V and 8 bases from J, the junction contained 9 bases not matched to a gene. From germline, CDR1 is SGHNT and CDR2 YENEEA. The variable domain in full, completed from reference TRBV11-3 and TRBJ2-3, reads EAGVVQSPRYKIIEKKQPVAFWCNPISGHNTLYWYLQNLGQGPELLIRYENEEAVDDSQLPKDRFSAERLKGVDSTLKIQPAELGDSAVYLCASSSSGSEGLTQYFGPGTRLTVL.

The chain is built from TRBV5-1 and TRBJ2-1; a weak D match, TRBD2 (5 bases). CDR3 length: 15 amino acids. V was trimmed by 2 bases and J by 0 bases, leaving 9 bases between them. Germline CDR1 reads SGHRS; CDR2 reads YFSETQ. The CDR3 DNA reads as TGCGCCAGCAGCTTCTCCGGGAACTCCTACAATGAGCAGTTCTTC. It specifies CASSFSGNSYNEQFF. The full variable domain, completed using reference TRBV5-1 and TRBJ2-1, is KAGVTQTPRYLIKTRGQQVTLSCSPISGHRSVSWYQQTPGQGLQFLFEYFSETQRNKGNFPGRFSGRQFSNSRSEMNVSTLELGDSALYLCASSFSGNSYNEQFFGPGTRLTVL.

This clone was counted a few times. The chain has TRBV7-2 and TRBJ1-2, with 8 bases matching TRBD1. V dropped 5 bases and J dropped 13; count of bases not matched to a gene: 9. This CDR3 comprises 12 residues. The germline V gene has CDR1 SGHTA and CDR2 FQGNSA. DNA of the CDR3: TGTGCCAGCAGCCCGAGGACAGGGTGGTCCACCTTC. This gives the protein CASSPRTGWSTF.

This clone occurred a few times. The sample contains more than one DNA sequence encoding this CDR3. The chain uses TRBV5-1 and TRBJ2-3; D unresolved. V shed 3 bases and J shed 2 bases, with 10 bases lying between them. The CDR3 sequence is 14 residues long. CDR1 and CDR2 (germline): SGHRS, YFSETQ. CDR3 coding DNA: TGCGCCAGCAGCTGGGGAACTCTCACAGATACGCAGTATTTT. This encodes CASSWGTLTDTQYF.

This chain uses TRBV29-1 with TRBJ2-3; 8 positions agree with TRBD1. This CDR3 comprises 14 residues. Germline loops: CDR1 SQVTM, CDR2 ANQGSEA. V lost 7 bases, J lost 1 base, and 7 bases stayed unmatched. The CDR3 region is CSALGQGGTDTQYF. The CDR3 DNA reads as TGCAGCGCTCTAGGACAGGGAGGCACAGATACGCAGTATTTT.

This clone has more than one count but fewer than ten. The chain has TRBV5-4 and TRBJ1-5; TRBD1 matches at 9 bases. J lost 7 bases, V lost 4 bases, and 3 bases had no gene match. This CDR3 contains 13 residues. The germline V gene encodes CDR1 SGHNT and CDR2 YYREEE (reference sequence). This chain's CDR3 is CASSQGQGQPQHF. In nucleotides, the CDR3 is TGTGCCAGCAGCCAGGGACAGGGACAGCCCCAGCATTTT.

V usage is TRBV5-1 and J usage is TRBJ2-4; possibly TRBD1 for D (6 bases). Trimming left V 5 bases short and J 8 bases short, with 20 bases between. This CDR3 has 15 amino acids. Germline assignment: CDR1 SGHRS and CDR2 YFSETQ. CDR3 sequence: CASRLGQQVGDIQYF. CDR3 DNA sequence: TGCGCCAGCAGACTAGGACAGCAGGTTGGGGACATTCAGTACTTC.

This clone was seen a handful of times. The chain uses TRBV19 and TRBJ1-5, with D unclear. Trimming removed 7 bases at V and 0 bases at J, with 16 bases between. Germline loops: CDR1 LNHDA, CDR2 SQIVND (reference sequence). This CDR3 spans 16 amino acids. The CDR3 region has the DNA TGTGCCAGTAAGAGCGAAGGCGGACTTAGCAATCAGCCCCAGCATTTT. The encoded protein is CASKSEGGLSNQPQHF.

The gene calls are TRBV5-1 and TRBJ1-3, with a weak D call TRBD1 (6 bases). Germline V gene sequence: CDR1 SGHRS, CDR2 YFSETQ. The CDR3 loop spans 17 amino acids. Trimming shortened V by 1 base and J by 3 bases, and 17 bases separated the two germline ends. CDR3 nucleotide sequence: TGCGCCAGCAGCTTGAGCCTGGGCAGGGGCTTTGGAAACACCATATATTTT. It is translated as CASSLSLGRGFGNTIYF.

This clone has just one count. This chain connects TRBV7-2 to TRBJ2-1; no definite D call. In germline, CDR1 is SGHTA, CDR2 FQGNSA. The germline V and J ends were trimmed by 3 bases and 3 bases, with 9 bases remaining between them. This CDR3 is 14 amino acids long. The CDR3 coding sequence is TGTGCCAGCAGCTTCGAGACGGGCTACAATGAGCAGTTCTTC. Translation: CASSFETGYNEQFF. The full variable domain, rest sourced from reference TRBV7-2 and TRBJ2-1, is GAGVSQSPSNKVTEKGKDVELRCDPISGHTALYWYRQSLGQGLEFLIYFQGNSAPDKSGLPSDRFSAERTGGSVSTLTIQRTQQEDSAVYLCASSFETGYNEQFFGPGTRLTVL.

This chain uses TRBV19 with TRBJ2-7; D is perhaps TRBD1 or TRBD2 (6 bases each). This CDR3 has 14 residues. V lost 6 bases and J 6 bases, leaving 18 bases between the germline ends. Germline V gene data show CDR1 as LNHDA and CDR2 as SQIVND (reference sequence). The CDR3 reads CASRNTGAPREQYF. In nucleotides, the CDR3 is TGTGCCAGTAGGAACACGGGGGCTCCGCGCGAGCAGTACTTC.

The chain has TRBV7-3 and TRBJ2-1, with 15 nucleotides matching TRBD2. Germline V CDR1 and CDR2: SGHTA, FQGTGA. The CDR3 covers 18 residues. V was pared by 2 bases and J by 4 bases, with 6 bases of the junction left unmatched. The CDR3 loop reads CASSLEGTSGRFYNEQFF. The CDR3 DNA reads as TGTGCCAGCAGCTTAGAGGGGACTAGCGGGAGGTTTTACAATGAGCAGTTCTTC.

The rearrangement links TRBV7-8 to TRBJ2-5; 11 nucleotides agree with TRBD1. The germline V gene encodes CDR1 SGHVS and CDR2 FQNEAQ. The CDR3 is made up of 18 amino acids. V shed 6 bases, J shed 4 bases, and the junction held 16 bases outside the gene matches. The CDR3 protein is CASRSGQGASQWTETQYF. Written as DNA, the CDR3 is TGTGCCAGCAGATCCGGACAGGGGGCGTCTCAATGGACAGAGACCCAGTACTTC.

The V gene is TRBV6-4, the J gene TRBJ2-7; tentatively, D is TRBD1 (6 bases). The ends were cut back, 2 bases at V and 4 bases at J, with 15 bases in the middle. Germline CDR1 reads MRHNA; CDR2 reads SNTAGT. The length of the CDR3 is 15 residues. The CDR3 sequence is CASSDGTGRGYEQYF. CDR3 coding DNA: TGTGCCAGCAGTGACGGTACAGGGCGAGGATACGAGCAGTACTTC.

V and J are TRBV15 and TRBJ2-2; the D gene could be TRBD1 or TRBD2 (6 bases each). V was shortened by 0 bases and J by 5 bases, with 13 bases between the two germline ends. CDR3 size: 16 residues. CDR1 is LNHNV, CDR2 YYDKDF, per germline (reference sequence). The CDR3 DNA reads as TGTGCCACCAGCAGAGAAGGGGTAGGGGGGACCGGGGAGCTGTTTTTT. Protein: CATSREGVGGTGELFF.